The entry below gives a single TCR beta chain sequence along with its context. This receptor's antigen is unknown. No base-level quality is on record; no much larger clone is a single base apart. The CDR3 regions of human TCRbeta chains were analyzed by immunosequencing. Regarding the original processing steps: Repertoire TCRs were matched against a reference library of SARS-CoV-2-specific TCRs generated with the MIRA antigen-specificity platform. Breadth was defined as the fraction of unique TCRs that were SARS-CoV-2-associated. Depth was defined as the fraction of total T cells that were SARS-CoV-2-associated. Each spike-specific TCR was assigned to its reactive spike region and to a CD4 or CD8 class using the MIRA data. Log10-transformed breadth and depth values were compared by one-way ANOVA with Sidak's multiple comparisons tests. Sourced from immuneACCESS, this table was stored by TCRdb with only in-frame sequences that have V and J called. A share of the clones is absent; for the studies checked, an unresolved V gene accounts for under half, and the remainder has no known explanation. The V and J calls and the clone size are those of that table, but D and trimming were determined from the DNA. Across this sample there are 96,000 or so clones, with 85% to 90% seen only once. Roughly 25% of the sample goes to the ten largest clones.

V loses 4 bases at its end and J loses 5 bases; junction bases beyond the gene matches: 12. CDR1 is given as SGHRS and CDR2 as YFSETQ, both from the germline V gene. The CDR3 holds 15 amino acids from the cysteine to the phenylalanine. Of all the DNA, just the CDR3 is kept, 45 bases in frame from base 1. The time point label here, explained by the study, means: baseline before first vaccination. Vaccinee samples came from UK trials COV001 and COV002, including a single-blind randomized controlled phase 2/3 trial of AZD1222 (ChAdOx1 nCoV-19) in healthy adults. For TCRbeta chain sequencing, PBMC samples were collected from trial participants at day 0 and at day 28 after the second dose. The data stem from a study of T cell responses to AZD1222 COVID-19 vaccine (dated by TCRdb to the early 2020s). Regarding the study in general: AZD1222 recipients whose second dose came at about 4 weeks and those whose second dose came at about 12 weeks were combined into one group, since spike-specific TCR depth and breadth did not differ between the two schedules. TCR sequencing was performed for about 250 trial participants, of whom about 200 were given two doses of AZD1222 and around 26 were given two doses of MenACWY control vaccine. Trial participants were enrolled into age subgroups of 18-55, 56-69 and 70-plus years, which contained about 150, 27 and 61 TCR-sequenced participants, respectively.

What the authors observed across the whole study: Because no day 14 peak-response samples were available, repertoires were characterized only after the peak T cell response. Vaccine-associated CD4 TCRs spanned the whole spike protein, with dominant responses in regions 160-218 and 743-854. Epitopes outside the regions mutated in the B.1.351 and B.1.1.7 variants were reportedly recognized by nearly half of the unique spike-specific TCRs. A significant rise in spike-specific TCR breadth and depth was observed after two AZD1222 doses relative to day 0 and relative to MenACWY recipients. Most participants were white British and females outnumbered males, and the authors suggested that clonal diversity may have been underestimated. Conclusions about previously exposed vaccinees are limited because only a handful of AZD1222 recipients were SARS-CoV-2 seropositive at baseline. The 56-69-year group was small, and its depth increase did not reach significance, likely because of low power.

Recombination linked TRBV5-1 to TRBJ2-7; 7 bases in between match TRBD1. The sample was peripheral blood, taken on day 0 of AZD1222 vaccination. The origin of this receptor is an adult in good health. The nucleotides read TGCGCCAGCAGCCTGACAGGGCTGGGTGTGGACGAGCAGTACTTC. Translation gives CASSLTGLGVDEQYF.